This T cell receptor beta chain was obtained from a study of shared T cell receptors in the human thymus. The CDR3 consists of 16 residues. The V gene's germline CDR1 is SGHRS and CDR2 YFSETQ. J was trimmed by 7 bases and V by 0 bases; bases with no gene match: 10. TCRdb's copy holds only in-frame clones and misses some; the assay was immunoSEQ multiplex PCR. The sample has 540,000 or so clones; 78% are singletons. The count of this clone is one. The same data also went into a second study, on human thymus T cells. From that study: Samples came from healthy Finnish infants during open corrective cardiac surgery. The study used thymus tissue resected during corrective heart surgery. Unrelated individuals were reported by related research to share highly overlapping thymic repertoires.

The receptor was isolated from a boy under two years old with a congenital heart defect. The sample comprised thymocytes. The chain carries TRBV5-1 and TRBJ2-1, with 7 positions matching TRBD2. The CDR3 loop is CASSLAQVLARNEQFF. The CDR3 DNA sequence: TGCGCCAGCAGCTTGGCCCAGGTACTAGCGCGGAATGAGCAGTTCTTC.